The clone carrying this T cell receptor (beta chain) was seen a handful of times. Its antigen is not identified. The CDR3 is 16 amino acids. V shed 3 bases and J shed 0 bases, with 9 bases lying between them. Per the germline V gene, CDR1 is MNHEY and CDR2 is SVGEGT. These data belong to a study of CD8 T cells in ankylosing spondylitis. MiXCR, run by TCRdb on the 5' RACE reads, gives a single entry per CDR3 protein. The sample contains approximately 300,000 distinct CDR3 sequences, 20% of which appear only once. Study-level findings and limits: A TCR beta motif of eight or nine highly homologous variants seemed to mark ankylosing spondylitis blood. Enrichment of disease-linked clones was reportedly significant in matched ankylosing spondylitis synovial fluid. Those disease-linked clones were CD8+; they were also relatively rare in peripheral blood.

The clonotype originates from a female donor with ankylosing spondylitis or in good health (not recorded which). The V call is TRBV6-2 or TRBV6-3, the J call TRBJ2-6, with no clear D. Sequencing was carried out using blood, either unsorted or a sorted T cell fraction (not recorded which). The CDR3 is CASSYPRTSGANVLTF. The CDR3 coding sequence is TGTGCCAGCAGTTATCCCAGGACCTCTGGGGCCAACGTCCTGACTTTC.